The clone carrying this TCR beta chain was seen at least ten times. Its specificity is unknown. Preparation of the TCRbeta library used unique molecular identifiers. MiXCR was run by TCRdb on the PCR reads, yielding one entry per CDR3 protein. This table holds under 750,000 distinct CDR3 sequences, 20% to 25% found once. The germline V gene encodes CDR1 DFQATT and CDR2 SNEGSKA (reference sequence). The CDR3 contains 13 residues. V lost 6 bases to trimming and J lost 5 bases; unmatched junction nucleotides: 6. The data were obtained in a study of T-cell reconstitution after alpha-beta-depleted transplantation in children. Study results and caveats: TCRbeta diversity was high at day 60 in some patients (a result of surviving recipient T cells and thymic progenitors). Newly produced T cells mostly accounted for T-cell counts and diversity one year post-transplant.

The V call is TRBV20-1, the J call TRBJ2-2, with 7 nucleotides matching TRBD2. The sequencing used PBMCs, mostly from graft donor cells, collected 360 days after TCRalphabeta/CD19-depleted stem cell transplant. The receptor was derived from a boy less than two years old who had a stem cell transplant for acute myeloid leukemia, so the T cells may come from the graft donor. CDR3 DNA sequence: TGCAGTGCGCAGACTAGCACAACCGGGGAGCTGTTTTTT. It encodes CSAQTSTTGELFF.